This T cell receptor beta chain appears in the sequencing data of a study of blood T cells in healthy people across ages. Study observations and caveats: Higher diversity and more naive CD4+ cells were features of long-lived donors, compared to aged donors. Investigators treated diversity estimates from one million T cells as underestimates.

In regard to this clonotype: The antigen remains unidentified.

It was with a sample-barcoded 5' primer and a J-beta primer mix that a second PCR of about 6 to 11 cycles was run. A single record per CDR3 protein comes from TCRdb applying MiXCR to the 5' RACE reads. The sample carries roughly 1,000,000 distinct CDR3 sequences, around 27% recorded once. The sample was also reused in another study, on T cells of mothers and their children. That source reports: A few healthy Caucasian mothers, along with their six children, served as the donors.

This receptor was obtained from a girl aged 2 to 10 in good health. Sequencing was performed on blood.

The CDR3 DNA reads as TGTGCCAGCAGCTTACGGGGCAGTCCTCTTTACAATGAGCAGTTCTTC. It specifies CASSLRGSPLYNEQFF. V gene TRBV11-2 combines with J gene TRBJ2-1, with D possibly being TRBD1 or TRBD2 (5 bases each). V dropped 2 bases and J dropped 4 bases, with 15 bases sitting between them. The germline V gene encodes CDR1 SGHAT and CDR2 FQNNGV. This CDR3 region has 16 residues.